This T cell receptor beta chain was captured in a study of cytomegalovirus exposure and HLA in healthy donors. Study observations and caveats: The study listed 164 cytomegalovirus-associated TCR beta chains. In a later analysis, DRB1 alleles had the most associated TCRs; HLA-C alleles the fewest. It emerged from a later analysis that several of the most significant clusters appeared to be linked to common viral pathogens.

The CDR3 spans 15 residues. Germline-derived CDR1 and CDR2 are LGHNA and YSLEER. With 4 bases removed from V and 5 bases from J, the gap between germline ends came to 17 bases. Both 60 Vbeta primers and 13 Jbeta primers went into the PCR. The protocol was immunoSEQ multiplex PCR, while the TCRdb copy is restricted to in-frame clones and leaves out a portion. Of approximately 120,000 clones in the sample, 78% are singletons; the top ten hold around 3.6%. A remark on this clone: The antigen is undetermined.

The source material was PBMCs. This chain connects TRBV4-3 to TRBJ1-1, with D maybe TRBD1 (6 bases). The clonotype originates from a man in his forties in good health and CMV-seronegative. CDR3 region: CASSPSRGGATEAFF. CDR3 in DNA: TGCGCCAGCAGCCCCTCCCGAGGGGGGGCAACTGAAGCTTTCTTT.